Listed here are 15 T cell receptor beta chains from one sample, sequenced in a study of CD8+CD57+ T cells in acquired aplastic anemia. CDR3 and TCR beta VDJ profiling relied on a genomic DNA template. TCRdb re-called the reads with MiXCR, one entry per CDR3 protein. Of roughly 200,000 distinct CDR3 sequences listed, more than 60% are singletons. Before being chosen for sequencing, patients had shown CD8+CD57+ cell expansion by flow cytometry. Sequencing was done on a sample of sorted CD4+, CD8+, or CD8+CD57+ T cells (not recorded which) from PBMCs. These receptors were collected from a human donor with aplastic anemia.

This clonotype has ten or more counts. Being one base from a much bigger clone, this may be a read error. This rearrangement joins TRBV2 to TRBJ1-6; perhaps TRBD1 as D (6 bases). This CDR3 has 13 amino acids. Looked up from germline, CDR1 is SNHLY and CDR2 is FYNNEI. Trimming stripped 4 bases from V and 10 bases from J, with 11 bases between. CDR3 nucleotide sequence: TGTGCCAGCAGTGGGGCAGGGGACTCACCCCTCCACTTT. Protein product: CASSGAGDSPLHF.

About this clonotype: A much more abundant neighbour one base away suggests this may be a read error. J is TRBJ2-1 and V is TRBV9; TRBD1 matches 9 bases. The CDR3 covers 14 residues. Germline CDR1 SGDLS, CDR2 YYNGEE. Here the CDR3 reads CASNVVTGGDTQFF. CDR3 in DNA: TGTGCCAGCAACGTAGTGACAGGGGGAGATACGCAGTTCTTC. The variable domain in full, with the rest retrieved from reference TRBV9 and TRBJ2-1, is DSGVTQTPKHLITATGQRVTLRCSPRSGDLSVYWYQQSLDQGLQFLIQYYNGEERAKGNILERFSAQQFPDLHSELNLSSLELGDSALYFCASNVVTGGDTQFFGPGTRLTVL.

This clonotype appeared once. The genes are TRBV7-9 and TRBJ1-4, with 7 bases fitting TRBD1. In germline, CDR1 is SEHNR, CDR2 FQNEAQ (reference sequence). This CDR3 is 15 amino acids long. The V and J ends lost 5 bases and 10 bases, in that order; junction bases with no gene match: 13. CDR3 DNA: TGTGCCAGCAGCCCCGATGCCACAGGGGTGGGAAAACTGTTTTTT. Translating it yields CASSPDATGVGKLFF.

The CDR3, as DNA: TGTGCCAGCTTAGGACCTCAGGGTCCCGAGACCCAGTACTTC. Translating gives CASLGPQGPETQYF. The chain is built from TRBV7-8 and TRBJ2-5; D is perhaps TRBD1 (5 bases). Between the trimmed V and J ends, which lost 8 bases and 5 bases, there was a span of 18 bases. This CDR3 region has 14 residues. Per the germline V gene, CDR1 is SGHVS and CDR2 is FQNEAQ.

In its sample, this clonotype was seen once. This rearrangement joins TRBV24-1 to TRBJ2-3; D is possibly TRBD2 (5 bases). Germline values: CDR1 KGHDR, CDR2 SFDVKD. The CDR3 contains 14 residues. With 4 bases removed from V and 5 bases from J, the gap between germline ends came to 12 bases. CDR3 in amino acids: CATSDTTGLDTQYF. In DNA form, the CDR3 reads TGTGCCACCAGTGACACCACGGGGTTAGATACGCAGTATTTT.

In its sample, this clonotype was seen many times. The chain uses TRBV25-1 and TRBJ2-5, with 9 bases lining up with TRBD1. This CDR3 spans 14 amino acids. Germline V gene sequence: CDR1 MGHDK, CDR2 SYGVNS. V gave up 4 bases and J gave up 2 bases; unmatched junction bases: 2. The CDR3 region is CASSGDREQETQYF. CDR3 coding DNA: TGTGCCAGCAGTGGGGACAGGGAGCAAGAGACCCAGTACTTC.

This clonotype appeared a single time. The rearrangement joins TRBV9 to TRBJ1-2, with 8 bases fitting TRBD1. This CDR3 comprises 16 residues. The trim removed 0 bases at V and 4 bases at J, leaving 8 bases unmatched. Germline CDR1 reads SGDLS; CDR2 reads YYNGEE. The CDR3 spells CASSVVAGGAGYGYTF. CDR3 DNA: TGTGCCAGCAGCGTAGTTGCAGGGGGCGCCGGCTATGGCTACACCTTC.

The gene calls are TRBV7-9 and TRBJ2-7; 12 nucleotides align to TRBD1. Germline V CDR1 and CDR2: SEHNR, FQNEAQ (reference sequence). V was pared by 4 bases and J by 5 bases, with 6 bases of the junction left unmatched. CDR3 length equals 15 residues. The CDR3 DNA follows: TGTGCCAGCAGCTCACCGGGACAGGGGGCCAACGAGCAGTACTTC. The encoded protein is CASSSPGQGANEQYF.

The rearrangement uses TRBV15 and TRBJ2-3; no firm D call. CDR1 and CDR2 from the germline V gene are LNHNV and YYDKDF (reference sequence). V lost 3 bases, J lost 2 bases, and 15 bases lay in between. The CDR3 has 16 residues. The CDR3 DNA is TGTGCCACCAGCAGGCGGACGCTTGGTTTCACAGATACGCAGTATTTT. It yields the protein CATSRRTLGFTDTQYF.

The sample holds one count of this clonotype. J is TRBJ2-7 and V is TRBV7-9; 8 positions agree with TRBD2. With 2 bases clipped from V and 3 bases from J, the junction kept 6 bases outside the gene matches. Germline assignment: CDR1 SEHNR and CDR2 FQNEAQ (reference sequence). This CDR3 has 15 amino acids. The CDR3 DNA is TGTGCCAGCAGCTTACCCGGGGGGGGCCTCTACGAGCAGTACTTC. It encodes CASSLPGGGLYEQYF.

This rearrangement joins TRBV9 to TRBJ1-2; D may be TRBD1 (6 bases). Germline CDR1 and CDR2: SGDLS and YYNGEE. This CDR3 has 16 amino acids. V dropped 1 base and J dropped 7 bases, with 20 bases sitting between them. The CDR3 sequence: CASSVSRDISRSGYTF. CDR3 DNA: TGTGCCAGCAGCGTATCCCGGGACATTTCCCGCAGTGGCTACACCTTC.

J is TRBJ2-3 and V is TRBV19; 9 bases are shared with TRBD2. Germline CDR1 is LNHDA and CDR2 is SQIVND (reference sequence). The CDR3 has 17 amino acids. V was clipped by 5 bases and J by 2 bases; unmatched bases: 11. The DNA for the CDR3 is TGTGCCAGTAGTCCCGCTCGACTAGCGGTATTCACAGATACGCAGTATTTT. Protein: CASSPARLAVFTDTQYF. Full variable domain (remainder filled in from reference TRBV19 and TRBJ2-3): DGGITQSPKYLFRKEGQNVTLSCEQNLNHDAMYWYRQDPGQGLRLIYYSQIVNDFQKGDIAEGYSVSREKKESFPLTVTSAQKNPTAFYLCASSPARLAVFTDTQYFGPGTRLTVL.

The chain carries TRBV10-3 and TRBJ1-1; 7 nucleotides match TRBD1. V dropped 7 bases and J dropped 7; count of bases not matched to a gene: 9. Per germline, CDR1 ENHRY and CDR2 SYGVKD. CDR3 length: 13 residues. CDR3: CAIMMRQGGEAFF. Written as DNA, the CDR3 is TGTGCCATCATGATGCGACAGGGCGGTGAAGCTTTCTTT.

The chain carries TRBV7-9 and TRBJ2-7; the D gene is possibly TRBD2 (6 bases). Germline lookup yields CDR1 SEHNR and CDR2 FQNEAQ (reference sequence). V was cut by 5 bases and J by 2 bases, with 13 bases left in between. The CDR3 runs to 14 residues. The CDR3 loop reads CASSAPGSPYEQYF. As DNA, the CDR3 is TGTGCCAGCAGCGCTCCCGGGAGCCCCTACGAGCAGTACTTC.

V usage is TRBV24-1 and J usage is TRBJ2-5, with TRBD2 identical over 9 bases. V lost 4 bases to trimming and J lost 5 bases; unmatched junction nucleotides: 10. CDR1 KGHDR and CDR2 SFDVKD come from the germline V gene. The CDR3 length is 16 residues. CDR3 sequence: CATSDDPGLAGETQYF. DNA for the CDR3: TGTGCCACCAGTGACGACCCGGGACTAGCAGGGGAGACCCAGTACTTC.